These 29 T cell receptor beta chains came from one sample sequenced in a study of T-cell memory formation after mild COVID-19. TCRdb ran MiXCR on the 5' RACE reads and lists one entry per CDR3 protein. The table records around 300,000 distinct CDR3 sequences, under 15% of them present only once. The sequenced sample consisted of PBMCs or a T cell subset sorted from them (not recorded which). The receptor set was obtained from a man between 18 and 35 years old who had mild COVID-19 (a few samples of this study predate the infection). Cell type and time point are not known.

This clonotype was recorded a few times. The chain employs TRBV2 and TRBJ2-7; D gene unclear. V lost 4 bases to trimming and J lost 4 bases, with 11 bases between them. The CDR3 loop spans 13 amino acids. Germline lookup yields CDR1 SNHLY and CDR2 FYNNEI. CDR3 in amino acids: CASSGFRWYEQYV. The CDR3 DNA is TGTGCCAGCAGTGGCTTCAGATGGTACGAGCAGTACGTC.

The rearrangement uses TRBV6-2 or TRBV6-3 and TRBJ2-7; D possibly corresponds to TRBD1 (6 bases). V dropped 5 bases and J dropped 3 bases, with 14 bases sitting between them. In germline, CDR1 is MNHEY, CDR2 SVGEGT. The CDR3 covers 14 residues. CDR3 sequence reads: CASSDRYPYYEQYV. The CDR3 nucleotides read TGTGCCAGCAGTGACAGGTATCCATACTACGAGCAGTACGTC.

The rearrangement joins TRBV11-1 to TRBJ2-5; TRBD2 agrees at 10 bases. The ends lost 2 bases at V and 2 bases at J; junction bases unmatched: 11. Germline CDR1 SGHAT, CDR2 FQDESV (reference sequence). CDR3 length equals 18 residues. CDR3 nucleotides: TGTGCCAGCAGCTTACGTCGGGCTAGCGGGGGAGTTCAAGAGACCCAGTACTTC. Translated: CASSLRRASGGVQETQYF.

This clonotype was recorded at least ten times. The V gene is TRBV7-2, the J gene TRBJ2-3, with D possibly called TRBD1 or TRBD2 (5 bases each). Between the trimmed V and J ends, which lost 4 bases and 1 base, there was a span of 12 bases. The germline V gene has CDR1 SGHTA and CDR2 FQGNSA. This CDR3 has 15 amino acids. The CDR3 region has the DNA TGTGCCAGCAGCTACCGCAGGGACCGCACAGATACGCAGTATTTT. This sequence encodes CASSYRRDRTDTQYF.

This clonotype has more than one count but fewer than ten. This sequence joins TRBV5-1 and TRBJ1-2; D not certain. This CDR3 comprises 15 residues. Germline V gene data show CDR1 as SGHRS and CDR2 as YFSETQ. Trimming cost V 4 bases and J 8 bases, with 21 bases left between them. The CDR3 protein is CASSPLAAAAEGYTF. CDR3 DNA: TGCGCCAGCAGCCCCCTCGCGGCAGCCGCTGAGGGCTACACCTTC. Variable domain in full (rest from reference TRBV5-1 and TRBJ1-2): KAGVTQTPRYLIKTRGQQVTLSCSPISGHRSVSWYQQTPGQGLQFLFEYFSETQRNKGNFPGRFSGRQFSNSRSEMNVSTLELGDSALYLCASSPLAAAAEGYTFGSGTRLTVV.

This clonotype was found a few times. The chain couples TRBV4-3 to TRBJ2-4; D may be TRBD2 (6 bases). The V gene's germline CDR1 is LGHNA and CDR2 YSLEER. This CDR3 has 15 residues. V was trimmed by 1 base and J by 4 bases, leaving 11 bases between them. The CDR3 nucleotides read TGCGCCAGCAGCCAAGTCGGGGGTCCGAAAAACATTCAGTACTTC. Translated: CASSQVGGPKNIQYF.

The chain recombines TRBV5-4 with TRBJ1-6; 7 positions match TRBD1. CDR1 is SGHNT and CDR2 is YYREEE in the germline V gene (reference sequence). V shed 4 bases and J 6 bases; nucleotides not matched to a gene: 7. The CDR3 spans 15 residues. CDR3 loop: CASSTGGTANSPLHF. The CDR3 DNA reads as TGTGCCAGCAGCACGGGAGGGACAGCTAATTCACCCCTCCACTTT.

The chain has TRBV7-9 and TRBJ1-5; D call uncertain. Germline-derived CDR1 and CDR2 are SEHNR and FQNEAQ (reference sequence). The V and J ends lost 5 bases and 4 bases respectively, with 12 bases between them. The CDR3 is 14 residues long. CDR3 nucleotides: TGTGCCAGCAGCACCGAGTCCCTTAATCAGCCCCAGCATTTT. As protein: CASSTESLNQPQHF.

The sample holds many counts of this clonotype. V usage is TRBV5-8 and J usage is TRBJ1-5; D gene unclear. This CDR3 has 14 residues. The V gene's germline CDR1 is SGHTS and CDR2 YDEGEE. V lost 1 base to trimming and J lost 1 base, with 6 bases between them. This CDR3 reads CASSLYTSNQPQHF. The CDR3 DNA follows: TGTGCCAGCAGCTTGTACACCAGCAATCAGCCCCAGCATTTT.

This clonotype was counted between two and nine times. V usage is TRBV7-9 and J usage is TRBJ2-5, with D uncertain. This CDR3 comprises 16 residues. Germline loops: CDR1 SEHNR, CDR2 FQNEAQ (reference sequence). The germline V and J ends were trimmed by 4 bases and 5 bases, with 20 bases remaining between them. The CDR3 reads CASSSPGPKEAETQYF. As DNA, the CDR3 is TGTGCCAGCAGCTCCCCTGGCCCGAAAGAGGCGGAGACCCAGTACTTC. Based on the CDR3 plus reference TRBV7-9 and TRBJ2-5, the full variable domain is DTGVSQNPRHKITKRGQNVTFRCDPISEHNRLYWYRQTLGQGPEFLTYFQNEAQLEKSRLLSDRFSAERPKGSFSTLEIQRTEQGDSAMYLCASSSPGPKEAETQYFGPGTRLLVL.

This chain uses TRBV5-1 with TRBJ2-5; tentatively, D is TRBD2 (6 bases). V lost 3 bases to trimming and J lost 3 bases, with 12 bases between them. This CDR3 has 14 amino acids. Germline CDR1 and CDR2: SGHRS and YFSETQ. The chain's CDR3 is CASSSLGGEETQYF. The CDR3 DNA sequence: TGCGCCAGCAGCTCCCTGGGCGGGGAAGAGACCCAGTACTTC.

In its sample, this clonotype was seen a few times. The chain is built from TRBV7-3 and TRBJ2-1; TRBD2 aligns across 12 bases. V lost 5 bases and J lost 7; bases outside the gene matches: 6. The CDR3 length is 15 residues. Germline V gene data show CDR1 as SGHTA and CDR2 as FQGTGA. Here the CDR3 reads CASSHLAGGPNEQFF. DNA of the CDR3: TGTGCCAGCAGCCATCTAGCGGGGGGGCCTAATGAGCAGTTCTTC.

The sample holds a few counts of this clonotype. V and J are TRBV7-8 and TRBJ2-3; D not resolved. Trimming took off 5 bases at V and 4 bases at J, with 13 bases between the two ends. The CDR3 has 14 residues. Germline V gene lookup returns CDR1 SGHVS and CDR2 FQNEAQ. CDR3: CASSPQPRADTQYF. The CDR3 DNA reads TGTGCCAGCAGCCCCCAGCCGAGAGCAGATACGCAGTATTTT.

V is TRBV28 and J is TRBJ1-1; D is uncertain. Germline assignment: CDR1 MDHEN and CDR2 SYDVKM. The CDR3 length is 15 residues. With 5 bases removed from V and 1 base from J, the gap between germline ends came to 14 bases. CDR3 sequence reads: CASSSPGPGNTEAFF. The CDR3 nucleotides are TGTGCCAGCAGTAGCCCCGGACCGGGGAACACTGAAGCTTTCTTT.

CDR3 protein: CASSLAGQGLDTQYF. The CDR3 DNA follows: TGCGCCAGCAGCTTGGCGGGACAGGGTTTAGATACGCAGTATTTT. This chain links TRBV5-1 with TRBJ2-3; 9 positions agree with TRBD1. Losses at the gene ends were 0 bases for V and 5 bases for J; bases not matched to a gene: 4. The CDR3 extends over 15 amino acids. Germline V gene data show CDR1 as SGHRS and CDR2 as YFSETQ.

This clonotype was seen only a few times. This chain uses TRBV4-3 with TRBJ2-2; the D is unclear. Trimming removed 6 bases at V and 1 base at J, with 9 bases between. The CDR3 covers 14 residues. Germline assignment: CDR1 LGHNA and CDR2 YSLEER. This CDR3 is CASRQHLNTGELFF. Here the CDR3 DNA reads TGCGCCAGCAGACAGCATTTGAACACCGGGGAGCTGTTTTTT.

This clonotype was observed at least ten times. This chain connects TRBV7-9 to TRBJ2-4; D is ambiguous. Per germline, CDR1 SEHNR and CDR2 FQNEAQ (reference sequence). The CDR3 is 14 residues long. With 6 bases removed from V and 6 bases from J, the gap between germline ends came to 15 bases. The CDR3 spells CASSGTQIGNIQYF. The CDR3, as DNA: TGTGCCAGCAGTGGCACTCAAATTGGAAACATTCAGTACTTC.

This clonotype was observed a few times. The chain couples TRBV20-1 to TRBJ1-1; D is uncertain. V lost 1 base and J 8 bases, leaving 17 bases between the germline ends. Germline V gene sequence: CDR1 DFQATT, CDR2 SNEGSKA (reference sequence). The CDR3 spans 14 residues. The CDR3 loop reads CSARGTVRAIEAFF. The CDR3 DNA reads TGCAGTGCTAGAGGTACGGTACGGGCGATAGAAGCTTTCTTT.

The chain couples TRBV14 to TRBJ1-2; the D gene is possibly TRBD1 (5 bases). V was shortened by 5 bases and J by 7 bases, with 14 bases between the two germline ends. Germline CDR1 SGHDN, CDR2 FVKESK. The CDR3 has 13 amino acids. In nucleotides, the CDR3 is TGTGCCAGCAGCGCCCAGGGCCTGGGTGGCTACACCTTC. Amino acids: CASSAQGLGGYTF.

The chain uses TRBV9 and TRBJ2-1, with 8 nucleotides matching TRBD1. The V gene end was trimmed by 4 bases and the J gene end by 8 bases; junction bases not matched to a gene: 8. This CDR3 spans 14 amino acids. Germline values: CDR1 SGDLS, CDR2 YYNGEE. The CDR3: CASSPPDREDEQFF. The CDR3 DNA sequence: TGTGCCAGCAGCCCTCCGGACAGGGAAGATGAGCAGTTCTTC.

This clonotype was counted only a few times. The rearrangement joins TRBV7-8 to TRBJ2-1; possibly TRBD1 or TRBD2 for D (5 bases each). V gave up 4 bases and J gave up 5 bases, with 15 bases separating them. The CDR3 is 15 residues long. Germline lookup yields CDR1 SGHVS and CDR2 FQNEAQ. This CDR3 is CASSSGPTPNNEQFF. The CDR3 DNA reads TGTGCCAGCAGCTCGGGACCCACCCCCAACAATGAGCAGTTCTTC.

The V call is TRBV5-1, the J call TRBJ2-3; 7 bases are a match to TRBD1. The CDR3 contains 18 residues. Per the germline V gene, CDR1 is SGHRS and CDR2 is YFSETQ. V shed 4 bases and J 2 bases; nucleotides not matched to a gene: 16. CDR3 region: CASSPPRTGFPNTDTQYF. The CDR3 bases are TGCGCCAGCAGCCCACCCAGGACAGGTTTCCCCAACACAGATACGCAGTATTTT.

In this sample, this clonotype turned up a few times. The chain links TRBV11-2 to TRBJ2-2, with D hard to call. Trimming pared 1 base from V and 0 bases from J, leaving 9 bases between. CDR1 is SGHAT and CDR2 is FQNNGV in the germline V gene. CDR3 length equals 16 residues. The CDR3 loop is CASSLASGTNTGELFF. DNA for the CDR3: TGTGCCAGCAGCTTAGCGTCGGGTACGAACACCGGGGAGCTGTTTTTT.

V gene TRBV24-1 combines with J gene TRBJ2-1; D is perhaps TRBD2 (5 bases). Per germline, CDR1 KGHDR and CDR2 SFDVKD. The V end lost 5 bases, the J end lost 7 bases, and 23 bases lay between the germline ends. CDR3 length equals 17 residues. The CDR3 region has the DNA TGTGCCACCAGTGGTACGCCCGGCCGGGAAGGTAGTAATGAGCAGTTCTTC. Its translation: CATSGTPGREGSNEQFF.

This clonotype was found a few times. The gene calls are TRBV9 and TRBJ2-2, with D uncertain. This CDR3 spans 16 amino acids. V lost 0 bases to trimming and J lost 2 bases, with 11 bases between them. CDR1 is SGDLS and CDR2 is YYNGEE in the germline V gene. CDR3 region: CASSVVSRANTGELFF. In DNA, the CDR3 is TGTGCCAGCAGCGTAGTTTCTAGGGCTAACACCGGGGAGCTGTTTTTT.

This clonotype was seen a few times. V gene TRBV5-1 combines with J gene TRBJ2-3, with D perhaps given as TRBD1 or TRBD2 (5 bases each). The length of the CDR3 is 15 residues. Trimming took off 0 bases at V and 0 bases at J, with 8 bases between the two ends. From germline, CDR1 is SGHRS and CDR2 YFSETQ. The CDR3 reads CASSLGGYSTDTQYF. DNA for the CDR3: TGCGCCAGCAGCTTGGGGGGGTACAGCACAGATACGCAGTATTTT. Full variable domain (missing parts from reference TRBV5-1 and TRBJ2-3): KAGVTQTPRYLIKTRGQQVTLSCSPISGHRSVSWYQQTPGQGLQFLFEYFSETQRNKGNFPGRFSGRQFSNSRSEMNVSTLELGDSALYLCASSLGGYSTDTQYFGPGTRLTVL.

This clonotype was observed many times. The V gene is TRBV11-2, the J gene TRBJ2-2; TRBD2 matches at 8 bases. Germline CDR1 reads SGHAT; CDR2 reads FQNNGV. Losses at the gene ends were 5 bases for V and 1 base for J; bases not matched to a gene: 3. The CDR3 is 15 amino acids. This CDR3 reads CASSLSGGNTGELFF. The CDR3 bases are TGTGCCAGCAGCCTCAGCGGGGGGAACACCGGGGAGCTGTTTTTT.

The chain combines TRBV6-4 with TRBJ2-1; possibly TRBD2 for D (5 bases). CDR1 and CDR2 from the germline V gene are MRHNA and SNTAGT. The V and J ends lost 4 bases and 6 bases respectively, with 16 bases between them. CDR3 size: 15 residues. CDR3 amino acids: CASSAGGGVGNEQFF. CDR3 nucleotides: TGTGCCAGCAGTGCGGGCGGAGGAGTGGGCAATGAGCAGTTCTTC.

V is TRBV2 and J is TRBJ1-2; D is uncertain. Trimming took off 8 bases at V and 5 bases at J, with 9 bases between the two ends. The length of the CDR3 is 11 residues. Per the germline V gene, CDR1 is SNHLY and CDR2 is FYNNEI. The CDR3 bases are TGTGCCAGCGAGGCGCTGTATGGCTACACCTTC. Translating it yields CASEALYGYTF.